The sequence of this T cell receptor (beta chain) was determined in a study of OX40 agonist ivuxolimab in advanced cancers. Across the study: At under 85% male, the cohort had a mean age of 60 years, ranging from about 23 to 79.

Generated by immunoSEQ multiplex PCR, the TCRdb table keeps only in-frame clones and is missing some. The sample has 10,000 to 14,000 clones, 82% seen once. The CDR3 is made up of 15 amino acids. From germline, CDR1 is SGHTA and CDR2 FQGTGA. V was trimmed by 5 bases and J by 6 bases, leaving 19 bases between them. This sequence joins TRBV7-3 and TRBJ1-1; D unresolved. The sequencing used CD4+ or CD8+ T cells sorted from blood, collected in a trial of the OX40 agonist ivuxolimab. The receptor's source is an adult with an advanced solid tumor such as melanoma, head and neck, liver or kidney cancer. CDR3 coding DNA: TGTGCCAGCAGCCCTACGGGTGGGGTGGTACCTGAAGCTTTCTTT. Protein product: CASSPTGGVVPEAFF.